These 6 T cell receptor beta chains share one sample of origin, sequenced in a study of blood T cells in healthy people across ages. PCR was performed a second time for about 7 to 11 cycles using a sample-barcoded 5' primer and a J-beta primer mix. Each CDR3 protein gets one entry after TCRdb re-called the 5' RACE reads with MiXCR. Seen here are about 1.5 million distinct CDR3 sequences, 42% observed once, and the top ten hold about 4.1%. Input material: blood. These TCRs come from a woman aged 18-30 years in good health.

In its sample, this clonotype was seen a few times. The chain employs TRBV19 and TRBJ2-7; D perhaps matches TRBD2 (5 bases). V was trimmed by 4 bases and J by 4 bases, leaving 23 bases between them. CDR3 length: 17 residues. Germline assignment: CDR1 LNHDA and CDR2 SQIVND (reference sequence). The CDR3 protein is CASSTASLVATPYEQYF. The CDR3 coding sequence is TGTGCCAGTAGTACCGCATCCTTGGTAGCGACACCATACGAGCAGTACTTC. Drawing the rest from reference TRBV19 and TRBJ2-7, the complete variable domain is DGGITQSPKYLFRKEGQNVTLSCEQNLNHDAMYWYRQDPGQGLRLIYYSQIVNDFQKGDIAEGYSVSREKKESFPLTVTSAQKNPTAFYLCASSTASLVATPYEQYFGPGTRLTVT.

This clonotype was seen only a few times. The V gene is TRBV29-1, the J gene TRBJ2-1; D is uncertain. Germline V gene data show CDR1 as SQVTM and CDR2 as ANQGSEA. This CDR3 comprises 13 residues. Trimming removed 7 bases at V and 2 bases at J, with 12 bases between. The CDR3 loop is CSAGYSTYNEQFF. CDR3 bases: TGCAGCGCTGGGTACTCCACCTACAATGAGCAGTTCTTC.

The chain couples TRBV9 to TRBJ1-4; a weak D match, TRBD1 (5 bases). V lost 6 bases to trimming and J lost 5 bases, with 11 bases between them. The length of the CDR3 is 13 residues. Germline values: CDR1 SGDLS, CDR2 YYNGEE. The CDR3, as DNA: TGTGCCAGCAAGGGGATTCGGAATGAAAAACTGTTTTTT. Residues: CASKGIRNEKLFF.

V gene TRBV27 combines with J gene TRBJ1-2; tentative D call: TRBD1 (6 bases). This CDR3 region has 13 residues. In germline, CDR1 is MNHEY, CDR2 SMNVEV (reference sequence). V lost 8 bases to trimming and J lost 8 bases, with 18 bases between them. CDR3: CASPGGGRRGYTF. CDR3 in DNA: TGTGCCAGCCCTGGGGGGGGGCGAAGGGGCTACACCTTC.

This clonotype was detected a few times. The rearrangement joins TRBV7-2 to TRBJ2-7; a weak D match, TRBD2 (5 bases). Germline V gives CDR1 SGHTA, CDR2 FQGNSA. The CDR3 is made up of 16 amino acids. The V end was cut by 2 bases, the J end by 0 bases, with 14 bases between. In DNA, the CDR3 is TGTGCCAGCAGCTTACTAGCCGCCCCCTCCTCCTACGAGCAGTACTTC. Its translation is CASSLLAAPSSYEQYF. Full variable domain (remainder filled in from reference TRBV7-2 and TRBJ2-7): GAGVSQSPSNKVTEKGKDVELRCDPISGHTALYWYRQSLGQGLEFLIYFQGNSAPDKSGLPSDRFSAERTGGSVSTLTIQRTQQEDSAVYLCASSLLAAPSSYEQYFGPGTRLTVT.

The rearrangement joins TRBV20-1 to TRBJ2-7; D gene ambiguous. This CDR3 region has 11 residues. CDR1 DFQATT and CDR2 SNEGSKA come from the germline V gene (reference sequence). V lost 4 bases and J 7 bases, leaving 11 bases between the germline ends. In DNA form, the CDR3 reads TGCAGTGCTATGCCGGGTAATGAGCAGTACTTC. Translation: CSAMPGNEQYF.